The rows below give T cell receptor beta chains drawn from one sample of a study of T cells in Graves' hyperthyroidism and ophthalmopathy. TCRdb itself ran the multiplex PCR reads through MiXCR, one entry per CDR3 protein. The sample lists some 580,000 distinct CDR3 sequences; approximately 16% were seen once. Source material: blood. The receptors were gathered from a woman in her thirties or forties with Graves' ophthalmopathy. Each CDR3 is given with its conserved first and last residue. The order of the fields is clone size, J gene, D gene, V gene, CDR3 protein, CDR3 DNA. The D gene is left open where the match is weak. Not all rows give a size; the values are once, few, many and, for expanded clones, a class.

>many|TRBJ2-3|-|TRBV5-1
CASSVGPLSTDTQYF
TGCGCCAGCAGCGTCGGACCATTAAGCACAGATACGCAGTATTTT
>-|TRBJ1-2|TRBD1|TRBV19
CASRPFGTGKGAEGYTF
TGTGCCAGTAGACCCTTCGGGACAGGGAAAGGTGCGGAAGGCTACACCTTC
>many|TRBJ1-5|TRBD1|TRBV2
CASSQGQNNQPQHF
TGTGCCAGCAGTCAGGGACAGAACAATCAGCCCCAGCATTTT
>few|TRBJ1-4|TRBD1|TRBV5-1
CASSSRPRTGVSINEKLFF
TGCGCCAGCAGCTCCCGGCCCCGGACAGGGGTGAGCATTAATGAAAAACTGTTTTTT
>few|TRBJ1-1|-|TRBV6-4
CASSYGAGGTEAFF
TGTGCCAGCAGTTACGGGGCGGGGGGAACTGAAGCTTTCTTT
>few|TRBJ2-1|TRBD2|TRBV10-3
CAIRASGGAEEQFF
TGTGCCATCAGAGCTAGCGGGGGGGCAGAGGAGCAGTTCTTC
>-|TRBJ1-1|TRBD1|TRBV6-1
CASRTDRAGTEAFF
TGTGCCAGCAGAACCGACAGGGCCGGCACTGAAGCTTTCTTT
>-|TRBJ2-1|-|TRBV15
CATSRDQNPNEQFF
TGTGCCACCAGCAGAGATCAAAATCCCAATGAGCAGTTCTTC
>few|TRBJ1-6|-|TRBV12-3/TRBV12-4
CASSFGTENSPLHF
TGTGCCAGCAGTTTCGGGACGGAAAATTCACCCCTCCACTTT
>-|TRBJ2-5|TRBD1|TRBV7-9
CASSIQGGRETQYF
TGTGCCAGCAGTATCCAAGGGGGCCGTGAGACCCAGTACTTC
>many|TRBJ1-1|-|TRBV11-2
CASSLRPAHEAFF
TGTGCCAGCAGCTTAAGACCCGCACATGAAGCTTTCTTT
>many|TRBJ2-1|-|TRBV2
CASSVVTSYNEQFF
TGTGCCAGCAGTGTCGTGACGTCCTACAATGAGCAGTTCTTC
>many|TRBJ2-1|TRBD2|TRBV2
CASSGAGEGGNEQFF
TGTGCCAGCAGTGGAGCGGGAGAGGGGGGGAATGAGCAGTTCTTC
>-|TRBJ1-4|-|TRBV6-1
CASSDGQTNEKLFF
TGTGCCAGCAGTGACGGACAGACTAATGAAAAACTGTTTTTT
>few|TRBJ2-2|TRBD2|TRBV18
CAGKRESTGELFF
TGTGCCGGAAAGCGGGAGAGCACCGGGGAGCTGTTTTTT
>few|TRBJ2-1|TRBD2|TRBV20-1
CSATGSGSLSYNEQFF
TGCAGTGCTACGGGGAGCGGGAGCCTCTCCTACAATGAGCAGTTCTTC
>-|TRBJ1-6|TRBD1|TRBV7-8
CASSAADRANSPLHF
TGTGCCAGCAGCGCGGCGGACAGGGCTAATTCACCCCTCCACTTT
>-|TRBJ1-6|-|TRBV28
CASSLPDGSYNSPLHF
TGTGCCAGCAGTCTCCCGGATGGCTCCTATAATTCACCCCTCCACTTT
>many|TRBJ2-7|-|TRBV5-1
CASSFKDGGRYEQYF
TGCGCCAGCAGCTTCAAGGACGGGGGCCGCTACGAGCAGTACTTC
>-|TRBJ2-5|TRBD2|TRBV7-9
CASSSPLVAGARETQYF
TGTGCCAGCAGCTCCCCATTGGTAGCGGGGGCGCGGGAGACCCAGTACTTC
>many|TRBJ2-2|TRBD1|TRBV12-3/TRBV12-4
CASSLKSGTGGRTGELFF
TGTGCCAGCAGTCTGAAATCCGGGACAGGGGGTCGGACCGGGGAGCTGTTTTTT
>-|TRBJ2-3|TRBD2|TRBV5-1
CASSLRTSEADTQYF
TGCGCCAGCAGCTTGAGGACTAGTGAAGCAGATACGCAGTATTTT
>many|TRBJ1-2|-|TRBV2
CASSDDRNYGYTF
TGTGCCAGCAGTGATGACAGAAACTATGGCTACACCTTC
>many|TRBJ2-5|TRBD2|TRBV3-1
CASSQVGLAVQETQYF
TGTGCCAGCAGCCAAGTGGGACTAGCGGTCCAAGAGACCCAGTACTTC
>many|TRBJ2-3|TRBD1|TRBV5-1
CASSFRDRGLTDTQYF
TGCGCCAGCAGCTTCAGGGACAGGGGGCTCACAGATACGCAGTATTTT
>many|TRBJ2-3|TRBD2|TRBV10-1
CASSGPEGAGAVDTQYF
TGCGCCAGCAGTGGGCCCGAGGGCGCGGGAGCTGTGGATACGCAGTATTTT
>few|TRBJ2-5|-|TRBV28
CASSLPAGDETQYF
TGTGCCAGCAGTTTACCCGCGGGCGACGAGACCCAGTACTTC
>-|TRBJ2-1|-|TRBV30
CAWSVDGALHNEQFF
TGTGCCTGGAGTGTAGACGGGGCCCTCCACAATGAGCAGTTCTTC
>many|TRBJ2-7|TRBD2|TRBV20-1
CSARDPGTSDYEQYF
TGCAGTGCTAGAGATCCCGGGACTAGCGACTACGAGCAGTACTTC
>many|TRBJ1-2|TRBD1|TRBV10-3
CAISQQGDTNYGYTF
TGTGCCATCAGTCAACAGGGGGATACTAACTATGGCTACACCTTC
>many|TRBJ1-5|TRBD1|TRBV20-1
CSATGQQDQPQHF
TGCAGTGCCACGGGACAGCAGGATCAGCCCCAGCATTTT
>-|TRBJ1-2|-|TRBV27
CASRAPFQGFGYTF
TGTGCCAGCAGGGCCCCATTTCAGGGGTTTGGCTACACCTTC
>-|TRBJ2-1|TRBD2|TRBV12-3/TRBV12-4
CAIDTGSGGATDEQFF
TGTGCCATCGACACTGGTAGCGGGGGGGCCACAGATGAGCAGTTCTTC
>many|TRBJ2-7|-|TRBV5-1
CASSSDQPGPSEQYF
TGCGCCAGCAGCTCCGATCAGCCTGGCCCTAGCGAGCAGTACTTC
>many|TRBJ2-7|TRBD2|TRBV7-8
CASSLAGGVGMGAEQYF
TGTGCCAGCAGCTTAGCGGGGGGGGTGGGGATGGGTGCCGAGCAGTACTTC
>-|TRBJ1-2|-|TRBV4-2
CASSQDLQIGYTF
TGTGCCAGCAGCCAAGATCTGCAGATTGGCTACACCTTC
>many|TRBJ1-1|-|TRBV11-2
CASSFGINTEAFF
TGTGCCAGCAGCTTTGGTATTAACACTGAAGCTTTCTTT
>-|TRBJ1-1|TRBD1|TRBV2
CASSSQGYAAEAFF
TGTGCCAGCAGTTCACAGGGGTATGCCGCTGAAGCTTTCTTT
>many|TRBJ2-7|-|TRBV3-1
CASSQEWARNEQYF
TGTGCCAGCAGCCAAGAATGGGCAAGGAACGAGCAGTACTTC
>many|TRBJ2-1|TRBD2|TRBV20-1
CSARTSGRAAEQFF
TGCAGTGCTAGAACTAGCGGGAGGGCCGCTGAGCAGTTCTTC
>many|TRBJ2-2|-|TRBV2
CASGQRLGRSDTGELFF
TGTGCCAGCGGACAACGATTGGGACGGAGCGACACCGGGGAGCTGTTTTTT
>many|TRBJ1-2|-|TRBV7-2
CASSRGGVGYGYTF
TGTGCCAGCAGCCGGGGCGGGGTAGGCTATGGCTACACCTTC
>few|TRBJ1-3|-|TRBV20-1
CSARDNQGNTIYF
TGCAGTGCTAGGGACAATCAGGGAAACACCATATATTTT
>-|TRBJ2-2|-|TRBV12-3/TRBV12-4
CASSYNAGELFF
TGTGCCAGCAGTTACAATGCCGGGGAGCTGTTTTTT
>many|TRBJ1-1|TRBD1|TRBV5-1
CASSEPGGGTEAFF
TGCGCCAGCAGCGAACCAGGGGGCGGCACTGAAGCTTTCTTT
>-|TRBJ1-2|-|TRBV28
CASSLGTEKSNYGYTF
TGTGCCAGCAGTTTGGGGACGGAAAAATCTAACTATGGCTACACCTTC
>-|TRBJ2-1|TRBD2|TRBV7-3
CASSLMAASGNEQFF
TGTGCCAGCAGCTTAATGGCGGCTAGCGGGAATGAGCAGTTCTTC
>many|TRBJ1-1|-|TRBV3-1
CASSPSLNTEAFF
TGTGCCAGCAGCCCAAGCCTGAACACTGAAGCTTTCTTT
>many|TRBJ1-5|TRBD1|TRBV6-1
CASSGQENQPQHF
TGTGCCAGCAGCGGACAGGAGAATCAGCCCCAGCATTTT
>many|TRBJ1-1|-|TRBV27
CASKTGYVNTEAFF
TGTGCCAGCAAAACAGGGTACGTGAACACTGAAGCTTTCTTT
>few|TRBJ1-1|-|TRBV10-3
CAISEKSSMNTEAFF
TGTGCCATCAGTGAGAAGAGCTCGATGAACACTGAAGCTTTCTTT
>-|TRBJ1-4|-|TRBV19
CASREGLGEKLFF
TGTGCCAGTCGGGAGGGGCTTGGTGAAAAACTGTTTTTT
>few|TRBJ2-1|TRBD2|TRBV20-1
CSASRTSGHNEQFF
TGCAGTGCTTCTCGGACTAGCGGGCACAATGAGCAGTTCTTC
>many|TRBJ2-5|TRBD1|TRBV20-1
CSASPGQAGGIITQETQYF
TGCAGTGCTAGCCCCGGACAGGCCGGAGGTATTATAACCCAAGAGACCCAGTACTTC
>few|TRBJ1-2|-|TRBV10-3
CAISDSDSGQNYGYTF
TGTGCCATCAGTGACTCGGACTCTGGACAGAACTATGGCTACACCTTC